Sequencing of this TCR beta chain was carried out in a study of blood T cell repertoires in COVID-19. Whole-study context: Samples representing acute and convalescent COVID-19 were sourced from the United States, Italy and Spain. T cells, B-cell-depleted T cells, or PBMCs provided the cDNA or gDNA that served as material.

Trimming removed 3 bases from V and 0 bases from J, with 11 bases in between. Germline-derived CDR1 and CDR2 are LNHDA and SQIVND (reference sequence). This CDR3 is 15 amino acids long. In the original analysis: Estimation of nucleated cell counts was performed using reference gene primer amplification. Libraries were prepared by immunoSEQ multiplex PCR; TCRdb keeps only in-frame clonotypes and omits some of them. From that table come the V and J calls and clone size; the DNA was used to work out D and trimming. The data hold about 140,000 clones, with almost 90% observed a single time. The sequencing input was peripheral blood. V gene TRBV19 combines with J gene TRBJ1-1; tentative D call: TRBD1 (6 bases). The receptor was derived from a woman aged 60 to 75 with acute or convalescent COVID-19. The CDR3 loop is CASSIAGAMNTEAFF. The CDR3 bases are TGTGCCAGTAGTATTGCGGGGGCAATGAACACTGAAGCTTTCTTT. Full variable domain (outside the CDR3, taken from reference TRBV19 and TRBJ1-1): DGGITQSPKYLFRKEGQNVTLSCEQNLNHDAMYWYRQDPGQGLRLIYYSQIVNDFQKGDIAEGYSVSREKKESFPLTVTSAQKNPTAFYLCASSIAGAMNTEAFFGQGTRLTVV.